The next 16 T cell receptor beta chains were all read from a single sample in a study of T cell changes during pregnancy in multiple sclerosis. This table comes from immunoSEQ multiplex PCR, and its TCRdb copy is limited to in-frame clones, with some not included. The table shows about 84,000 clones, with 90% to 95% occurring only once. The sequencing here drew on peripheral blood, taken in the second trimester of pregnancy. The receptors shown here come from a female donor in good health, enrolled as a control in a pregnancy study.

The V and J genes are TRBV18 and TRBJ2-3; maybe TRBD1 (6 bases). The V and J ends lost 3 bases and 4 bases respectively, with 20 bases between them. CDR1 is KGHSH and CDR2 is LQKENI in the germline V gene. The CDR3 totals 17 residues. In DNA form, the CDR3 reads TGTGCCAGCTCACCTAAGGACAGCCTTTTTAGGGCAGATACGCAGTATTTT. Translation: CASSPKDSLFRADTQYF. The entire variable domain, with the rest obtained from reference TRBV18 and TRBJ2-3, is as follows: NAGVMQNPRHLVRRRGQEARLRCSPMKGHSHVYWYRQLPEEGLKFMVYLQKENIIDESGMPKERFSAEFPKEGPSILRIQQVVRGDSAAYFCASSPKDSLFRADTQYFGPGTRLTVL.

The V call is TRBV7-9, the J call TRBJ1-1; D perhaps matches TRBD1 (5 bases). The V gene's germline CDR1 is SEHNR and CDR2 FQNEAQ (reference sequence). The CDR3 has 13 residues. V was shortened by 5 bases and J by 5 bases, with 12 bases between the two germline ends. The chain's CDR3 is CASSGPGGTEAFF. CDR3 bases: TGTGCCAGCAGCGGACCGGGGGGAACTGAAGCTTTCTTT.

This rearrangement joins TRBV6-1 to TRBJ1-1; 9 bases line up with TRBD1. CDR3 length: 15 amino acids. Losses at the gene ends were 3 bases for V and 6 bases for J; bases not matched to a gene: 8. Germline assignment: CDR1 MNHNS and CDR2 SASEGT. The chain's CDR3 is CASSDRQGESSEAFF. CDR3 DNA sequence: TGTGCCAGCAGTGACCGACAGGGGGAATCATCTGAAGCTTTCTTT.

A word on this clone: In the same sample, other DNA sequences code for this CDR3. The V and J genes are TRBV2 and TRBJ2-2; maybe TRBD2 (6 bases). V lost 9 bases and J lost 5, with 13 bases in between. Per germline, CDR1 SNHLY and CDR2 FYNNEI. CDR3 size: 13 residues. The DNA of the CDR3 is TGTGCCAGTTCGGGAGAGGGGACCGGGGAGCTGTTTTTT. It specifies CASSGEGTGELFF.

This clone was seen only once. The chain combines TRBV7-9 with TRBJ2-1; TRBD2 might be the D (5 bases). Trimming took off 6 bases at V and 3 bases at J, with 15 bases between the two ends. The CDR3 length is 15 residues. CDR1 is SEHNR, CDR2 FQNEAQ, per germline (reference sequence). CDR3 DNA: TGTGCCAGCAGGGTTGGGGAGTATGGCTACAATGAGCAGTTCTTC. It specifies CASRVGEYGYNEQFF.

The J gene is TRBJ2-1, the V gene TRBV5-1; TRBD1 agrees at 10 bases. The junction had 4 bases not matched to a gene; V was cut back by 3 bases and J by 4 bases. The V gene's germline CDR1 is SGHRS and CDR2 YFSETQ. This CDR3 comprises 15 residues. The CDR3 reads CASSSTGGAYNEQFF. The CDR3 nucleotides read TGCGCCAGCAGCTCGACAGGGGGCGCTTACAATGAGCAGTTCTTC.

The CDR3 here is CASSLARLAGGKGETQYF. Here the CDR3 DNA reads TGTGCCAGCAGCTTGGCCAGGCTAGCGGGAGGGAAAGGAGAGACCCAGTACTTC. This chain joins TRBV5-6 and TRBJ2-5, with 12 bases aligning to TRBD2. The CDR3 is made up of 18 amino acids. Germline CDR1 SGHDT, CDR2 YYEEEE. The ends lost 0 bases at V and 4 bases at J; junction bases unmatched: 10.

V is TRBV2 and J is TRBJ2-5; TRBD2 matches at 10 bases. Germline CDR1 reads SNHLY; CDR2 reads FYNNEI. The CDR3 extends over 14 amino acids. The V segment lost 9 bases and the J segment 6 bases; nucleotides outside the gene matches: 10. The CDR3 loop reads CARKTSGSGKTQYF. CDR3 bases: TGTGCCAGGAAGACTAGCGGGTCTGGAAAGACCCAGTACTTC.

The rearrangement uses TRBV2 and TRBJ1-1; 9 nucleotides align to TRBD1. The V segment lost 8 bases and the J segment 1 base; nucleotides outside the gene matches: 11. Germline CDR1 reads SNHLY; CDR2 reads FYNNEI. The CDR3 contains 16 residues. The CDR3 is CASPIPGTGRNTEAFF. CDR3 DNA sequence: TGTGCCAGCCCTATCCCCGGGACAGGGAGGAACACTGAAGCTTTCTTT.

The V gene is TRBV4-2, the J gene TRBJ2-5; 11 positions agree with TRBD2. The CDR3 loop spans 16 amino acids. The ends lost 2 bases at V and 2 bases at J; junction bases unmatched: 4. Germline V gene sequence: CDR1 LGHNA, CDR2 YNFKEQ. The chain's CDR3 is CASSQSGTSGQETQYF. The CDR3 DNA sequence: TGTGCCAGCAGCCAATCCGGGACTAGCGGACAAGAGACCCAGTACTTC.

The V call is TRBV18, the J call TRBJ2-3; 9 bases are shared with TRBD1. CDR1 KGHSH and CDR2 LQKENI come from the germline V gene. The CDR3 has 14 amino acids. With V trimmed by 6 bases and J by 3 bases, 4 bases remained unmatched. The CDR3 spells CASSGQGGTDTQYF. The CDR3 DNA is TGTGCCAGCTCGGGACAGGGTGGAACAGATACGCAGTATTTT.

This chain uses TRBV27 with TRBJ2-4; 10 bases line up with TRBD1. Trimming removed 5 bases from V and 1 base from J; junction bases left unmatched: 8. Germline V lookup: CDR1 MNHEY, CDR2 SMNVEV (reference sequence). The CDR3 is 17 residues long. The CDR3: CASSLTGGGRAKNIQYF. As DNA, the CDR3 is TGTGCCAGCAGTCTGACAGGGGGCGGGAGGGCCAAAAACATTCAGTACTTC.

This rearrangement joins TRBV6-5 to TRBJ2-7; possible D gene TRBD1, 5 bases. CDR1 and CDR2 from the germline V gene are MNHEY and SVGAGI. V lost 6 bases and J 2 bases, leaving 17 bases between the germline ends. CDR3 size: 15 residues. The CDR3 region has the DNA TGTGCCAGCAGCCGGCAGGGAAGGAACACCTACGAGCAGTACTTC. This gives the protein CASSRQGRNTYEQYF.

The V gene is TRBV6-1, the J gene TRBJ1-4; a weak D match, TRBD1 (5 bases). The CDR3 is 15 residues long. CDR1 MNHNS and CDR2 SASEGT come from the germline V gene. V lost 1 base and J 8 bases, leaving 14 bases between the germline ends. The CDR3 sequence is CASSEVQGAVEKLFF. The CDR3 DNA follows: TGTGCCAGCAGTGAAGTGCAGGGTGCCGTGGAAAAACTGTTTTTT.

The chain links TRBV5-8 to TRBJ1-2, with D unclear. The CDR3 totals 13 residues. The germline V and J ends were trimmed by 0 bases and 4 bases, with 7 bases remaining between them. Germline CDR1 reads SGHTS; CDR2 reads YDEGEE. The CDR3 DNA is TGTGCCAGCAGCTTGGCGGGTCCCTATGGCTACACCTTC. Its protein product is CASSLAGPYGYTF.

The rearrangement uses TRBV15 and TRBJ2-3; D may be TRBD2 (5 bases). Germline CDR1 and CDR2: LNHNV and YYDKDF (reference sequence). V gave up 0 bases and J gave up 7 bases, with 8 bases separating them. The CDR3 has 13 residues. The CDR3 here is CATSRDEGYTQYF. The CDR3 DNA sequence: TGTGCCACCAGCAGAGACGAGGGCTATACGCAGTATTTT.